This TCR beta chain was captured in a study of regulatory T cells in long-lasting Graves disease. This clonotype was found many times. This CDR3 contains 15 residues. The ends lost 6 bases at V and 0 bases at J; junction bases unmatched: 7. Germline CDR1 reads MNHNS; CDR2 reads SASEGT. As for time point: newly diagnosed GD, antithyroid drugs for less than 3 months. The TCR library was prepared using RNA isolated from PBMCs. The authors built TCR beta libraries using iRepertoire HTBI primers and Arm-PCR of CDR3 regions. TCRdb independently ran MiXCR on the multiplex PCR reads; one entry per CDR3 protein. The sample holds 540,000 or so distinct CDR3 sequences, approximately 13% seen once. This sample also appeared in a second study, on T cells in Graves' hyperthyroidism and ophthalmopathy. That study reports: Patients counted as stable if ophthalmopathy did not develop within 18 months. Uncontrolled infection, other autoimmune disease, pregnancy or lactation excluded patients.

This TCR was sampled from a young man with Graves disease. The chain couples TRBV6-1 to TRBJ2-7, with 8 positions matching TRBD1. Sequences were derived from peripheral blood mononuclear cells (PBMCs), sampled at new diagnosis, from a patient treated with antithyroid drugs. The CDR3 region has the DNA TGTGCCAGCAGACCAGGACAGGGCCTCTCCTACGAGCAGTACTTC. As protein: CASRPGQGLSYEQYF.